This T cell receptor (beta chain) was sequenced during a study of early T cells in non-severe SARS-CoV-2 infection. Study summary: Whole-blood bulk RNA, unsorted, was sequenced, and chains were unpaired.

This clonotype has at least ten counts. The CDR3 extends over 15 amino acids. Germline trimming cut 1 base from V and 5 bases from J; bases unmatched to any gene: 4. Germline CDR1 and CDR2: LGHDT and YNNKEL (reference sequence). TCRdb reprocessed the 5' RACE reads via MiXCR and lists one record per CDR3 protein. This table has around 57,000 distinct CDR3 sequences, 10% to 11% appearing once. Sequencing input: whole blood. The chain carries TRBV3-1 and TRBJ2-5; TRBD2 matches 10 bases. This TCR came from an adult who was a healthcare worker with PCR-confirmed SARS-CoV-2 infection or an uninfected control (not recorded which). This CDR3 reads CASSQGPSGGETQYF. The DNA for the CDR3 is TGTGCCAGCAGCCAAGGGCCTAGCGGGGGCGAGACCCAGTACTTC.